This T cell receptor (beta chain) was documented in a study of regulatory T cells in long-lasting Graves disease. CDR3 size: 17 residues. The V gene lost 1 base and the J gene lost 0 bases, with 16 bases spanning the gap. From germline, CDR1 is DFQATT and CDR2 SNEGSKA (reference sequence). Combining iRepertoire HTBI primers with Arm-PCR of CDR3 regions, the authors built TCR beta libraries. TCRdb reprocessed the multiplex PCR reads via MiXCR and lists one record per CDR3 protein. This sample carries 400,000 to 550,000 distinct CDR3 sequences, roughly 15% of them seen once, and the ten largest clones take about a quarter. Notes on the study in general: Accuracy may have suffered from the small sample size.

In its sample, this clonotype was seen many times. As yet, its antigen is unknown. Time point indicated: newly diagnosed GD, antithyroid drugs for less than 3 months. The authors made the TCR library using RNA they extracted from PBMCs. These records were also assigned to another study, of T cells in Graves' hyperthyroidism and ophthalmopathy.

This TCR was recovered from a woman aged 18-30 years with Graves disease. The V and J genes are TRBV20-1 and TRBJ2-1; D uncertain. The source was peripheral blood mononuclear cells (PBMCs), collected at new diagnosis, from a patient treated with antithyroid drugs. This chain's CDR3 is CSARAVGRTYSYNEQFF. The DNA for the CDR3 is TGCAGTGCTAGAGCAGTTGGACGAACCTACTCCTACAATGAGCAGTTCTTC.